This passage covers 2 T cell receptor beta chains from one sample sequenced in a study of breast tumors, draining lymph nodes, adjacent tissues. Each CDR3 protein is one row after TCRdb ran MiXCR on the multiplex PCR reads. This table has over 130,000 distinct CDR3 sequences, 32% appearing once. Breast cancer patients provided tissue from their axillary draining lymph nodes. Sequenced input: axillary lymph node tissue. These receptors were obtained from a female donor with breast cancer. Some clones in this sample may be carry-over from other donors' samples.

This clonotype was counted ten times or more. V and J are TRBV4-1 and TRBJ2-7, with 8 bases identical to TRBD1. Losses at the gene ends were 3 bases for V and 2 bases for J; bases not matched to a gene: 12. Germline lookup yields CDR1 MGHRA and CDR2 YSYEKL. This CDR3 is 17 amino acids long. The CDR3 reads CASSQIPTGTGTYEQYF. The CDR3 DNA reads TGCGCCAGCAGCCAGATCCCCACCGGGACAGGAACCTACGAGCAGTACTTC.

This clonotype was detected many times. This chain joins TRBV18 and TRBJ2-7; D might be TRBD1 (5 bases). Trimming pared 0 bases from V and 4 bases from J, leaving 10 bases between. This CDR3 has 14 amino acids. Germline V gene data show CDR1 as KGHSH and CDR2 as LQKENI. The CDR3 coding sequence is TGTGCCAGCTCACCACCCAGCAGGGCGTACGAGCAGTACTTC. Protein sequence: CASSPPSRAYEQYF.